These 18 T cell receptor beta chains came from one sample sequenced in a study of beta chain features in type 1 diabetes. Study-level points and caveats: TCRB CDR3s were moderately but significantly shorter in Type 1 diabetes patients in all four CD4+ subsets.

These receptors' antigens are unknown. Every isolated RNA sample was fully reverse transcribed, so sequencing captured expressed TCRB transcripts. Libraries were prepared by immunoSEQ multiplex PCR; TCRdb keeps only in-frame clonotypes and omits some of them. The sample holds 500,000 to 850,000 clones, about 14% seen once. Material: naive CD4+ T cells from blood. These receptors originate from a man younger than 35 with type 1 diabetes.

This clone was counted only a few times. The chain couples TRBV15 to TRBJ1-1; D unclear. Per the germline V gene, CDR1 is LNHNV and CDR2 is YYDKDF (reference sequence). The V gene lost 0 bases and the J gene lost 0 bases, with 17 bases spanning the gap. The CDR3 contains 18 residues. The DNA of the CDR3 is TGTGCCACCAGCAGAGAGGGTCCGGAGAGAGCCTTGAACACTGAAGCTTTCTTT. This encodes CATSREGPERALNTEAFF.

This clone has just a few counts. Other DNA sequences in the same sample also yield this CDR3. The gene calls are TRBV30 and TRBJ2-7; 9 nucleotides align to TRBD1. The CDR3 contains 13 residues. Germline V gene sequence: CDR1 GTSNPN, CDR2 SVGIG (reference sequence). After removal of 4 bases from V and 3 bases from J, the junction contained 4 bases not matched to a gene. CDR3 nucleotide sequence: TGTGCCTGGACCCGACAGGGGGGCTACGAGCAGTACTTC. Residues: CAWTRQGGYEQYF.

The rearrangement uses TRBV5-1 and TRBJ2-1; TRBD2 agrees at 13 bases. Germline CDR1 and CDR2: SGHRS and YFSETQ. V lost 4 bases and J lost 2; bases outside the gene matches: 3. The CDR3 runs to 16 residues. CDR3 sequence: CASSPGLAGAYNEQFF. The DNA for the CDR3 is TGCGCCAGCAGCCCCGGACTAGCGGGGGCCTACAATGAGCAGTTCTTC.

The chain employs TRBV7-2 and TRBJ2-3; TRBD2 aligns across 9 bases. The CDR3 runs to 15 residues. The junction had 4 bases not matched to a gene; V was cut back by 4 bases and J by 2 bases. The germline gives CDR1 SGHTA, CDR2 FQGNSA. CDR3 loop: CASSSTSGPTDTQYF. In DNA form, the CDR3 reads TGTGCCAGCAGCTCGACTAGCGGACCCACAGATACGCAGTATTTT.

The chain's CDR3 is CALSRDSSGNTIYF. The CDR3 DNA sequence: TGTGCCTTATCCCGGGACAGCTCTGGAAACACCATATATTTT. The chain couples TRBV30 to TRBJ1-3, with TRBD1 matching 7 bases. Per the germline V gene, CDR1 is GTSNPN and CDR2 is SVGIG (reference sequence). Trimming took 7 bases from V and 0 from J; bases not matched to a gene: 6. The CDR3 is made up of 14 amino acids.

The rearrangement uses TRBV13 and TRBJ1-3; the match to TRBD1 covers 8 bases. This CDR3 has 17 residues. Germline-derived CDR1 and CDR2 are PRHDT and FYEKMQ (reference sequence). V gave up 1 base and J gave up 1 base; unmatched junction bases: 6. CDR3 region: CASSLALDRASGNTIYF. The CDR3 nucleotides are TGTGCCAGCAGCTTAGCTCTGGACAGGGCTTCTGGAAACACCATATATTTT.

There are a few counts of this clone. The gene calls are TRBV18 and TRBJ2-3, with 7 bases that match TRBD2. The V segment lost 2 bases and the J segment 1 base; nucleotides outside the gene matches: 6. Germline lookup yields CDR1 KGHSH and CDR2 LQKENI. The CDR3 has 16 residues. CDR3 sequence reads: CASSPVGRQGTDTQYF. CDR3 nucleotides: TGTGCCAGCTCACCAGTCGGGAGGCAGGGCACAGATACGCAGTATTTT.

This clone was counted between two and nine times. V and J are TRBV7-9 and TRBJ1-4, with a tentative D call TRBD1 (5 bases). Germline V gene sequence: CDR1 SEHNR, CDR2 FQNEAQ (reference sequence). This CDR3 is built from 14 residues. V was pared by 3 bases and J by 6 bases, with 11 bases between. The CDR3 DNA reads TGTGCCAGCAGCTTCCGACAGAGGGATGAAAAACTGTTTTTT. Residues: CASSFRQRDEKLFF.

The chain is built from TRBV5-6 and TRBJ2-1; D is ambiguous. Germline V lookup: CDR1 SGHDT, CDR2 YYEEEE. V lost 0 bases and J 9 bases, leaving 13 bases between the germline ends. The CDR3 sequence is 14 residues long. The CDR3, as DNA: TGTGCCAGCAGCTTGGGACCCGGCCACGGTGAGCAGTTCTTC. Its protein product is CASSLGPGHGEQFF.

The rearrangement joins TRBV2 to TRBJ1-1, with a possible D match to TRBD1 (6 bases). Germline values: CDR1 SNHLY, CDR2 FYNNEI. The V gene lost 4 bases and the J gene lost 2 bases, with 8 bases spanning the gap. This CDR3 comprises 13 residues. The chain's CDR3 is CASSAGANTEAFF. In nucleotides, the CDR3 is TGTGCCAGCAGTGCGGGGGCAAACACTGAAGCTTTCTTT.

This clone was detected a few times. V is TRBV18 and J is TRBJ2-2, with D unclear. The V end was cut by 4 bases, the J end by 1 base, with 7 bases between. The CDR3 consists of 14 residues. Germline V lookup: CDR1 KGHSH, CDR2 LQKENI. CDR3 nucleotides: TGTGCCAGCTCACGACCGGGGAACACCGGGGAGCTGTTTTTT. It codes for CASSRPGNTGELFF. The full variable domain, in which reference TRBV18 and TRBJ2-2 provide the parts outside the CDR3, is NAGVMQNPRHLVRRRGQEARLRCSPMKGHSHVYWYRQLPEEGLKFMVYLQKENIIDESGMPKERFSAEFPKEGPSILRIQQVVRGDSAAYFCASSRPGNTGELFFGEGSRLTVL.

The rearrangement links TRBV27 to TRBJ2-3; D is uncertain. This CDR3 contains 14 residues. Germline assignment: CDR1 MNHEY and CDR2 SMNVEV (reference sequence). Trimming pared 5 bases from V and 8 bases from J, leaving 17 bases between. CDR3 DNA: TGTGCCAGCAGTCCGACTTCGGAGCGCGGTACGCAGTATTTT. It yields the protein CASSPTSERGTQYF.

V gene TRBV4-2 combines with J gene TRBJ1-4; 8 nucleotides line up with TRBD1. The length of the CDR3 is 15 residues. Germline loops: CDR1 LGHNA, CDR2 YNFKEQ. V lost 4 bases to trimming and J lost 11 bases; unmatched junction nucleotides: 12. CDR3 loop: CASSLLGDRGPKLFF. In nucleotides, the CDR3 is TGTGCCAGCAGCCTCCTGGGCGACAGGGGACCGAAACTGTTTTTT.

The CDR3 bases are TGCGCCAGCAGCCCCGGGGAGCTGGTGGATGGCTACACCTTC. Translation gives CASSPGELVDGYTF. This chain connects TRBV5-1 to TRBJ1-2; D gene unclear. Trimming cost V 4 bases and J 6 bases, with 16 bases left between them. There are 14 residues in the CDR3. Germline lookup yields CDR1 SGHRS and CDR2 YFSETQ.

The sample holds a few counts of this clone. CDR3 in DNA: TGTGCCAGCAGTGCCAACACGGGACTAGCGGGAAAGACGCAGTATTTT. Residues: CASSANTGLAGKTQYF. The chain combines TRBV6-1 with TRBJ2-3; 13 nucleotides agree with TRBD2. Germline CDR1 MNHNS, CDR2 SASEGT. V was clipped by 4 bases and J by 9 bases; unmatched bases: 10. The CDR3 is made up of 16 amino acids.

The sample holds a few counts of this clone. The chain joins TRBV10-3 to TRBJ2-1; 10 positions match TRBD1. The ends lost 10 bases at V and 9 bases at J; junction bases unmatched: 12. Germline CDR1 ENHRY, CDR2 SYGVKD. The CDR3 is 14 residues long. CDR3 in DNA: TGTGCCACTGCGGTCCGGGACAGGGGTCTTGAGCAGTTCTTC. Its protein product is CATAVRDRGLEQFF.

This clone has just a few counts. The chain combines TRBV7-2 with TRBJ2-7; the D gene is possibly TRBD2 (5 bases). Per the germline V gene, CDR1 is SGHTA and CDR2 is FQGNSA. This CDR3 has 14 amino acids. V lost 1 base to trimming and J lost 7 bases, with 14 bases between them. The CDR3 sequence: CASSLVAGPGEQYF. The CDR3 nucleotides are TGTGCCAGCAGCTTAGTCGCGGGCCCGGGGGAGCAGTACTTC.

This clone was detected a few times. V and J are TRBV7-6 and TRBJ2-7; TRBD1 aligns across 8 bases. This CDR3 spans 15 amino acids. The J segment lost 3 bases and the V segment lost 4 bases, leaving 8 bases of the junction unmatched. CDR1 and CDR2 from the germline V gene are SGHVS and FNYEAQ. For the CDR3, the DNA is TGTGCCAGCAGCTACGGACAGGGAGGTTTCTACGAGCAGTACTTC. The encoded protein is CASSYGQGGFYEQYF.